Listed below are T cell receptor beta chains from one sample, sequenced in a study of cytomegalovirus exposure and HLA in healthy donors. Using immunoSEQ multiplex PCR, the repertoire was profiled, and TCRdb retains in-frame clones only, with some absent. The repertoire table contains 93,000 or so clones. Sequencing was performed on PBMCs. These receptors were collected from a man aged 35-49 years in good health and CMV-seronegative. The CDR3 runs from the conserved cysteine through the conserved F or W. D genes are given only for firm matches.

D,J,V,DNA,CDR3
NA,TRBJ1-1,TRBV6-4,TGTGCCAGCAGTGCGACAGGGAACACTGAAGCTTTCTTT,CASSATGNTEAFF
NA,TRBJ1-1,TRBV7-8,TGTGCCAGCAGCTTAGCGCTCGGACAGATTGAAGCTTTCTTT,CASSLALGQIEAFF
NA,TRBJ1-3,TRBV4-3,TGCGCCAGCAGCCAAAATACTGGAGGGTTTGTGGGAAACACCATATATTTT,CASSQNTGGFVGNTIYF
NA,TRBJ2-5,TRBV7-8,TGTGCCAGCAGCGCCGACAGGTACCAAGAGACCCAGTACTTC,CASSADRYQETQYF
NA,TRBJ1-2,TRBV4-1,TGCGCCAGCAGCCAACAGGGCAACTATGGCTACACCTTC,CASSQQGNYGYTF
TRBD2,TRBJ2-3,TRBV2,TGTGCCAGCAAGACTAGCGGGAGGAACACAGATACGCAGTATTTT,CASKTSGRNTDTQYF
NA,TRBJ2-1,TRBV7-2,TGTGCCAGCCCAGGGTCACTGTTCAATGAGCAGTTCTTC,CASPGSLFNEQFF
TRBD2,TRBJ2-3,TRBV5-4,TGTGCCAGCAGCCTACTAGCGGGCGGCACAGATACGCAGTATTTT,CASSLLAGGTDTQYF
NA,TRBJ1-5,TRBV7-2,TGTGCCAGCAGCTCCATGACAGGCCCACATCAGCCCCAGCATTTT,CASSSMTGPHQPQHF
TRBD2,TRBJ2-3,TRBV11-3,TGTGCCAGCAGCTTAGTAGCGGGAAATACGCAGTATTTT,CASSLVAGNTQYF
NA,TRBJ1-1,TRBV14,TGTGCCAGCAGCCTGTATAACACTGAAGCTTTCTTT,CASSLYNTEAFF
NA,TRBJ2-7,TRBV30,TGTGCCTGGAGTGCAACGTGGGGGGGCGCAAGTTACGAGCAGTACTTC,CAWSATWGGASYEQYF
TRBD1,TRBJ1-4,TRBV6-1,TGTGCCAGCAGTGGGCATACGGGACAGATTAATGAAAAACTGTTTTTT,CASSGHTGQINEKLFF
TRBD2,TRBJ2-1,TRBV7-2,TGTGCCAGCAGCCAGCGACCCAGCGGGAGGCCGTACAATGAGCAGTTCTTC,CASSQRPSGRPYNEQFF
TRBD1,TRBJ1-5,TRBV5-1,TGCGCCAGCAGCCCAGACAGGGGGGGTCAGCCCCAGCATTTT,CASSPDRGGQPQHF
TRBD1,TRBJ1-2,TRBV7-9,TGTGCCAGCAGCTTGACGTGGGACAGCCCTTTTAACTATGGCTACACCTTC,CASSLTWDSPFNYGYTF